Following are 32 T cell receptor beta chains from one sample sequenced in a study of regulatory T cells in long-lasting Graves disease. Time point given: persistent/refractory GD, antithyroid drugs over 5 years with positive TRAb. RNA extracted from PBMCs served as the sequencing template. The authors built TCR beta libraries using iRepertoire HTBI primers and Arm-PCR of CDR3 regions. In TCRdb, the multiplex PCR reads were re-called with MiXCR into one record per CDR3 protein. The sample contains hundreds of thousands of distinct CDR3 sequences, 20% of which appear only once. Specimen: peripheral blood mononuclear cells (PBMCs), collected when the disease was refractory, from a patient treated with antithyroid drugs. Receptors were obtained from a female donor with Graves disease.

This clonotype appeared a few times. The chain is built from TRBV12-3 or TRBV12-4 and TRBJ1-3; maybe TRBD1 (6 bases). The CDR3 sequence is 16 residues long. The ends were cut back, 7 bases at V and 0 bases at J, with 16 bases in the middle. The CDR3 DNA sequence: TGTGCCAGCAACGACGGACAGCCAAACTCTGGAAACACCATATATTTT. Amino acid sequence: CASNDGQPNSGNTIYF.

Only a few counts were recorded for this clonotype. The chain is built from TRBV25-1 and TRBJ2-7; TRBD2 matches 7 bases. Germline CDR1 and CDR2: MGHDK and SYGVNS. Trimming removed 9 bases from V and 7 bases from J; junction bases left unmatched: 18. This CDR3 contains 15 residues. CDR3 region: CASESYNGGVGEQYF. The CDR3 bases are TGTGCCAGTGAGAGTTACAATGGGGGGGTTGGTGAGCAGTACTTC.

This clonotype was seen more than once but under ten times. The V and J genes are TRBV20-1 and TRBJ1-4; D gene uncertain. V lost 5 bases, J lost 10 bases, and 23 bases lay in between. The CDR3 has 15 residues. Germline-derived CDR1 and CDR2 are DFQATT and SNEGSKA (reference sequence). The DNA for the CDR3 is TGCAGTGCTGTCCCCACGGCGCTAGGATATGGAAAACTGTTTTTT. Amino acids: CSAVPTALGYGKLFF.

The gene calls are TRBV7-9 and TRBJ2-6; D is unresolved. Trimming stripped 1 base from V and 0 bases from J, with 13 bases between. The CDR3 length is 18 residues. Germline CDR1 reads SEHNR; CDR2 reads FQNEAQ (reference sequence). CDR3 in amino acids: CASSLGSGRLSGANVLTF. The CDR3 DNA reads as TGTGCCAGCAGCTTAGGATCAGGACGGCTCTCTGGGGCCAACGTCCTGACTTTC.

This clonotype was seen a handful of times. The chain couples TRBV6-2 or TRBV6-3 to TRBJ2-7, with 7 bases identical to TRBD2. The CDR3 covers 14 residues. Germline CDR1 and CDR2: MNHEY and SVGEGT. The J segment lost 5 bases and the V segment lost 2 bases, leaving 6 bases of the junction unmatched. The CDR3 reads CASSYLGLEDEQYF. CDR3 nucleotide sequence: TGTGCCAGCAGTTACCTCGGACTAGAGGACGAGCAGTACTTC.

V and J are TRBV11-3 and TRBJ2-2; D is ambiguous. In germline, CDR1 is SGHNT, CDR2 YENEEA. The CDR3 covers 15 residues. The ends were cut back, 5 bases at V and 4 bases at J, with 14 bases in the middle. The CDR3 sequence is CASSPSMAGTGELFF. DNA for the CDR3: TGTGCCAGCAGCCCATCAATGGCAGGCACCGGGGAGCTGTTTTTT.

This clonotype was observed at least ten times. CDR3 in amino acids: CASSQGTGELFF. The CDR3 DNA sequence: TGTGCCAGCAGCCAGGGAACCGGGGAGCTGTTTTTT. The chain has TRBV12-3 or TRBV12-4 and TRBJ2-2; possibly TRBD1 for D (5 bases). V was trimmed by 6 bases and J by 5 bases, leaving 7 bases between them. The CDR3 covers 12 residues.

This clonotype was seen a handful of times. This chain joins TRBV5-1 and TRBJ1-4; 9 bases agree with TRBD1. The CDR3 sequence is 17 residues long. Trimming at V came to 0 bases and at J to 5 bases, leaving 8 bases not matched to a gene. Looked up from germline, CDR1 is SGHRS and CDR2 is YFSETQ. The CDR3 nucleotides are TGCGCCAGCAGCTTGGGGCCAACAGGGGGCGGGAATGAAAAACTGTTTTTT. The encoded protein is CASSLGPTGGGNEKLFF. Full variable domain (missing parts from reference TRBV5-1 and TRBJ1-4): KAGVTQTPRYLIKTRGQQVTLSCSPISGHRSVSWYQQTPGQGLQFLFEYFSETQRNKGNFPGRFSGRQFSNSRSEMNVSTLELGDSALYLCASSLGPTGGGNEKLFFGSGTQLSVL.

The sample holds many counts of this clonotype. V usage is TRBV12-3 or TRBV12-4 and J usage is TRBJ1-2, with D unresolved. The CDR3 length is 12 residues. The germline V and J ends were trimmed by 3 bases and 5 bases, with 7 bases remaining between them. CDR3 sequence: CASSFRLYGYTF. For the CDR3, the DNA is TGTGCCAGCAGTTTTCGTCTGTATGGCTACACCTTC.

Many counts were recorded for this clonotype. The gene calls are TRBV6-1 and TRBJ2-5; TRBD2 matches 9 bases. CDR1 MNHNS and CDR2 SASEGT come from the germline V gene. The V segment lost 5 bases and the J segment 5 bases; nucleotides outside the gene matches: 15. CDR3 length: 17 residues. CDR3 nucleotide sequence: TGTGCCAGCAGTAAACTCTGGGGAGCGGGGGGCAAGGAGACCCAGTACTTC. Encoded protein: CASSKLWGAGGKETQYF.

This clonotype turned up a few times. This chain joins TRBV5-1 and TRBJ1-1, with a possible D match to TRBD1 (5 bases). Trimming took off 0 bases at V and 3 bases at J, with 15 bases between the two ends. CDR3 size: 16 residues. Germline V gene data show CDR1 as SGHRS and CDR2 as YFSETQ. The CDR3 sequence is CASSLVEQGGYTEAFF. Written as DNA, the CDR3 is TGCGCCAGCAGCTTGGTTGAGCAGGGAGGGTACACTGAAGCTTTCTTT.

This clonotype showed up many times. The V gene is TRBV27, the J gene TRBJ2-5; D perhaps matches TRBD2 (6 bases). Germline values: CDR1 MNHEY, CDR2 SMNVEV (reference sequence). This CDR3 has 14 residues. The germline V and J ends were trimmed by 8 bases and 1 base, with 14 bases remaining between them. CDR3 DNA sequence: TGTGCCAGCCGATTTGGGGAGGCCCAAGAGACCCAGTACTTC. It encodes CASRFGEAQETQYF.

This clonotype was detected ten times or more. The rearrangement uses TRBV6-1 and TRBJ1-5; D possibly corresponds to TRBD1 (6 bases). The CDR3 has 14 residues. Trimming shortened V by 7 bases and J by 2 bases, and 12 bases separated the two germline ends. The V gene's germline CDR1 is MNHNS and CDR2 SASEGT. CDR3 sequence: CASKGGGGNQPQHF. DNA for the CDR3: TGTGCCAGCAAGGGGGGAGGCGGCAATCAGCCCCAGCATTTT.

This clonotype was counted at least ten times. The genes are TRBV12-5 and TRBJ1-2, with D unclear. The V and J ends lost 8 bases and 6 bases respectively, with 7 bases between them. CDR1 and CDR2 from the germline V gene are LGHNT and FRNRAP. The CDR3 runs 10 residues. The DNA of the CDR3 is TGTGCTAGTTGGATGGATGGCTACACCTTC. Translation: CASWMDGYTF.

Ten or more counts support this clonotype. This chain links TRBV6-1 with TRBJ1-5, with a tentative D call TRBD1 (6 bases). The CDR3 runs to 14 residues. Germline CDR1 reads MNHNS; CDR2 reads SASEGT. V gave up 6 bases and J gave up 3 bases, with 12 bases separating them. CDR3 sequence (DNA): TGTGCCAGCAGGATAAGGGGGATCAATCAGCCCCAGCATTTT. This translates into CASRIRGINQPQHF.

The J gene is TRBJ1-6, the V gene TRBV6-1; the match to TRBD1 covers 7 bases. The length of the CDR3 is 14 residues. Per the germline V gene, CDR1 is MNHNS and CDR2 is SASEGT. V was clipped by 7 bases and J by 5 bases; unmatched bases: 5. CDR3: CASTDREHNSPLHF. In nucleotides, the CDR3 is TGTGCCAGCACAGACAGGGAACATAATTCACCCCTCCACTTT.

The rearrangement links TRBV7-2 to TRBJ2-1, with D maybe TRBD2 (6 bases). V was trimmed by 5 bases and J by 4 bases, leaving 9 bases between them. The germline gives CDR1 SGHTA, CDR2 FQGNSA. The CDR3 totals 13 residues. The CDR3 region is CASSDGTYNEQFF. DNA of the CDR3: TGTGCCAGCAGCGACGGGACTTACAATGAGCAGTTCTTC. Combining the CDR3 with reference TRBV7-2 and TRBJ2-1 gives the whole variable domain GAGVSQSPSNKVTEKGKDVELRCDPISGHTALYWYRQSLGQGLEFLIYFQGNSAPDKSGLPSDRFSAERTGGSVSTLTIQRTQQEDSAVYLCASSDGTYNEQFFGPGTRLTVL.

In its sample, this clonotype was seen a few times. The chain recombines TRBV6-1 with TRBJ1-4; the D gene is possibly TRBD1 (5 bases). The germline gives CDR1 MNHNS, CDR2 SASEGT. The CDR3 spans 15 residues. V was pared by 6 bases and J by 6 bases, with 17 bases between. In DNA, the CDR3 is TGTGCCAGCAGAGTTCTGACAGCCTTGGATGAAAAACTGTTTTTT. The encoded protein is CASRVLTALDEKLFF.

A few counts support this clonotype. This chain joins TRBV6-1 and TRBJ1-5, with D unclear. The V end was cut by 3 bases, the J end by 7 bases, with 7 bases between. This CDR3 region has 12 residues. Germline V gene lookup returns CDR1 MNHNS and CDR2 SASEGT. The CDR3 is CASSERSQPQHF. CDR3 nucleotide sequence: TGTGCCAGCAGTGAGAGGTCCCAGCCCCAGCATTTT.

There are a few counts of this clonotype. The genes are TRBV7-9 and TRBJ1-1, with 9 bases identical to TRBD1. Germline-derived CDR1 and CDR2 are SEHNR and FQNEAQ (reference sequence). The CDR3 totals 14 residues. After removal of 5 bases from V and 7 bases from J, the junction contained 8 bases not matched to a gene. DNA for the CDR3: TGTGCCAGCAGCATCACACAGGGGGCGCGTGAAGCTTTCTTT. It yields the protein CASSITQGAREAFF.

This clonotype was seen more than once but under ten times. The chain is built from TRBV7-2 and TRBJ2-5; unclear D gene. The CDR3 totals 15 residues. Trimming pared 2 bases from V and 5 bases from J, leaving 15 bases between. From germline, CDR1 is SGHTA and CDR2 FQGNSA. CDR3 sequence (DNA): TGTGCCAGCAGCTTAAACATAAGGGTGTGGGAGACCCAGTACTTC. This codes for CASSLNIRVWETQYF.

This clonotype was observed many times. The chain recombines TRBV11-2 with TRBJ2-7; 12 bases match TRBD2. This CDR3 comprises 16 residues. The V and J ends lost 5 bases and 1 base, in that order; junction bases with no gene match: 6. The germline V gene encodes CDR1 SGHAT and CDR2 FQNNGV. Written as DNA, the CDR3 is TGTGCCAGCAGCCAAACCGGGACTAGCGGGTCCTACGAGCAGTACTTC. Translating gives CASSQTGTSGSYEQYF.

The chain combines TRBV24-1 with TRBJ2-7; TRBD1 agrees at 12 bases. CDR1 and CDR2 (germline): KGHDR, SFDVKD. This CDR3 comprises 15 residues. Trimming took 6 bases from V and 3 from J; bases not matched to a gene: 5. CDR3 DNA sequence: TGTGCCACCAGTCCCGGGACAGGGGGCCGCTACGAGCAGTACTTC. Amino acids: CATSPGTGGRYEQYF.

A few counts support this clonotype. V gene TRBV9 combines with J gene TRBJ2-7; D possibly corresponds to TRBD2 (6 bases). Looked up from germline, CDR1 is SGDLS and CDR2 is YYNGEE. The CDR3 runs 14 residues. V gave up 6 bases and J gave up 2 bases, with 15 bases separating them. The DNA of the CDR3 is TGTGCCAGCAACGGCGGGACGTCTACCTACGAGCAGTACTTC. This encodes CASNGGTSTYEQYF.

This clonotype appeared many times. J is TRBJ2-7 and V is TRBV27; D is unclear. The V end lost 5 bases, the J end lost 3 bases, and 11 bases lay between the germline ends. The CDR3 contains 13 residues. CDR1 MNHEY and CDR2 SMNVEV come from the germline V gene (reference sequence). CDR3 in DNA: TGTGCCAGCAGTCTAGACTGGGGCTACGAGCAGTACTTC. Its translation is CASSLDWGYEQYF.

This chain uses TRBV7-9 with TRBJ2-4; D is possibly TRBD1 (6 bases). The CDR3 spans 15 residues. V was shortened by 5 bases and J by 1 base, with 12 bases between the two germline ends. The germline CDR1 and CDR2 sequences are SEHNR and FQNEAQ (reference sequence). CDR3 coding DNA: TGTGCCAGCAGCCAAGGACAGTCGGCCAAAAACATTCAGTACTTC. Its protein product is CASSQGQSAKNIQYF.

This clonotype was detected many times. This sequence joins TRBV11-2 and TRBJ2-7, with unresolved D. Trimming shortened V by 3 bases and J by 6 bases, and 15 bases separated the two germline ends. This CDR3 has 14 amino acids. Germline V gene sequence: CDR1 SGHAT, CDR2 FQNNGV. The CDR3 DNA is TGTGCCAGCAGCTTTATGCGCACCCGGGCCGAGCAGTACTTC. This encodes CASSFMRTRAEQYF.

The CDR3 is CASSQSTSGSYEQYF. The CDR3 DNA reads as TGCGCCAGCAGCCAATCGACTAGCGGGAGCTACGAGCAGTACTTC. The rearrangement joins TRBV4-1 to TRBJ2-7; 12 bases are a match to TRBD2. V was pared by 2 bases and J by 3 bases, with 2 bases of the junction left unmatched. In germline, CDR1 is MGHRA, CDR2 YSYEKL. The CDR3 is made up of 15 amino acids.

This clonotype was seen repeatedly, ten times or more. The chain combines TRBV19 with TRBJ1-6; D may be TRBD1 (5 bases). The V gene lost 7 bases and the J gene lost 9 bases, with 13 bases spanning the gap. The CDR3 spans 13 residues. Germline V gene data show CDR1 as LNHDA and CDR2 as SQIVND (reference sequence). CDR3 bases: TGTGCCAGTAAGGCCAGGGAGGCTTCACCCCTCCACTTT. Its protein product is CASKAREASPLHF.

This clonotype was picked up many times. The chain couples TRBV2 to TRBJ1-4; D is uncertain. Germline V gives CDR1 SNHLY, CDR2 FYNNEI. The CDR3 spans 18 residues. The germline V and J ends were trimmed by 6 bases and 0 bases, with 20 bases remaining between them. The CDR3 nucleotides read TGTGCCAGCAGCAGCCGAAGAAGGGTAGGAGCAACTAATGAAAAACTGTTTTTT. Its translation: CASSSRRRVGATNEKLFF.

The rearrangement joins TRBV7-9 to TRBJ2-5; D possibly corresponds to TRBD1 (6 bases). Deletions cut 4 bases from V and 4 bases from J, with 13 bases between. The CDR3 is 14 residues long. The germline gives CDR1 SEHNR, CDR2 FQNEAQ (reference sequence). The CDR3 nucleotides are TGTGCCAGCAGCTCGGGGACACTCCGAGAGACCCAGTACTTC. Translation gives CASSSGTLRETQYF.

This clonotype was observed many times. The chain has TRBV20-1 and TRBJ2-7; no reliable D call. Germline V lookup: CDR1 DFQATT, CDR2 SNEGSKA (reference sequence). The CDR3 is made up of 14 amino acids. Trimming cost V 0 bases and J 5 bases, with 14 bases left between them. The CDR3 DNA is TGCAGTGCTAGAGATCTGGGCCGGGCGGACGAGCAGTACTTC. Protein: CSARDLGRADEQYF.